This TCR beta chain came from a study of cytomegalovirus exposure and HLA in healthy donors. Study-wide points: Most observed TCR sequences were rare, whereas some public TCRs were detected in many donors. The tendency of first-cohort TCR clusters to co-occur in the 120 or so validation repertoires was the finding of a later analysis.

Comment on this clone: Its antigen remains unknown.

V was trimmed by 0 bases and J by 4 bases, leaving 7 bases between them. Looked up from germline, CDR1 is SGHRS and CDR2 is YFSETQ. The CDR3 covers 13 residues. Using immunoSEQ multiplex PCR, the repertoire was profiled, and TCRdb retains in-frame clones only, with some absent. Here the sample spans about 98,000 clones, more than 85% being singletons. The donors belonged to the roughly 110-subject validation cohort, separate from the approximately 670-subject first cohort. The source material was PBMCs. The rearrangement uses TRBV5-1 and TRBJ1-2; unclear D gene. This sequence originates from a man between 18 and 29 years old in good health and CMV-seropositive. The CDR3, as DNA: TGCGCCAGCAGCTTGGACATCTCCTATGGCTACACCTTC. Translated, it gives CASSLDISYGYTF.